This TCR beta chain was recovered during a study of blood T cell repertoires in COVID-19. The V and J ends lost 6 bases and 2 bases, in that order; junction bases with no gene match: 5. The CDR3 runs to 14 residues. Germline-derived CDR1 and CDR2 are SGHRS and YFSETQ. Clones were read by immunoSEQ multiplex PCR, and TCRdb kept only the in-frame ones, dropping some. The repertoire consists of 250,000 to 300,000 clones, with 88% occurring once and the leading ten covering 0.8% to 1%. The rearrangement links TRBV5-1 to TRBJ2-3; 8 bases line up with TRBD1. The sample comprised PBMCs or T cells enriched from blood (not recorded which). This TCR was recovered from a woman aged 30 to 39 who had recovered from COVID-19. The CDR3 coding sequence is TGCGCCAGCAAGATGGGACAGGTCACAGATACGCAGTATTTT. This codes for CASKMGQVTDTQYF. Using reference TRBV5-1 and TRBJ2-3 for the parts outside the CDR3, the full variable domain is KAGVTQTPRYLIKTRGQQVTLSCSPISGHRSVSWYQQTPGQGLQFLFEYFSETQRNKGNFPGRFSGRQFSNSRSEMNVSTLELGDSALYLCASKMGQVTDTQYFGPGTRLTVL.